This T cell receptor beta chain was captured in a study of cytomegalovirus exposure and HLA in healthy donors. Details on this clone: Its antigen is not identified.

The CDR3 spans 14 residues. V was clipped by 4 bases and J by 1 base, with 9 bases between them. Germline V gene sequence: CDR1 MNHEY, CDR2 SVGAGI. Primers included in the PCR were 60 Vbeta and 13 Jbeta primers. Measured with immunoSEQ multiplex PCR; TCRdb has only the in-frame clones, and not every one. The sample contains about 160,000 clones, 65% to 80% of which appear only once. Study-wide points: Roughly uniform depth of sequencing across donors was assumed in presence/absence analyses.

Input material: PBMCs. This rearrangement joins TRBV6-5 to TRBJ2-3, with D hard to call. The receptor was derived from a woman in her twenties or thirties in good health and CMV-seronegative. In DNA form, the CDR3 reads TGTGCCAGCAGTTTCGGGTCGCGCACAGATACGCAGTATTTT. This translates into CASSFGSRTDTQYF.